This TCR beta chain came from a study of monozygotic twins with inflammatory bowel disease. CDR1 and CDR2 (germline): DFQATT, SNEGSKA (reference sequence). The CDR3 loop spans 13 amino acids. From 3,500 to 4,000 ng of total RNA, each TCR library was prepared. Generation of cDNA took place in eight separate reactions per sample. TCRdb reprocessed the 5' RACE reads, keeping one entry per CDR3 protein, no DNA. This repertoire includes around 450,000 distinct CDR3 sequences. The chain has TRBV20-1 and TRBJ1-1; the D call from TCRdb, TRBD1, cannot be confirmed without DNA. Sequenced material: blood. The source is a human donor with ulcerative colitis or Crohn's disease, or a healthy co-twin of an affected twin (not recorded which). CDR3 region: CSARTGGNTEAFF.